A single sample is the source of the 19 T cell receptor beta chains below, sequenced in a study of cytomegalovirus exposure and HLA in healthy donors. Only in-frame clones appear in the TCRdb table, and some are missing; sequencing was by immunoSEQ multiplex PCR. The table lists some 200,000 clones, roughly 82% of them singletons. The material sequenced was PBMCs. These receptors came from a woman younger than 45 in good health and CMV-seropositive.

The CDR3 reads CAGGTGANYGYTF. The CDR3 nucleotides are TGTGCCGGGGGGACCGGAGCTAACTATGGCTACACCTTC. The chain combines TRBV2 with TRBJ1-2; a possible D gene is TRBD1 (5 bases). This CDR3 has 13 residues. Germline-derived CDR1 and CDR2 are SNHLY and FYNNEI. Trimming cost V 11 bases and J 0 bases, with 13 bases left between them.

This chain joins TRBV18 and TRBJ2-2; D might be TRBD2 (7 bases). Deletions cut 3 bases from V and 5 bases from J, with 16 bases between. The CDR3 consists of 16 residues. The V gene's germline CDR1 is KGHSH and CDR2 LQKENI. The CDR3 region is CASSPRGQGWTGELFF. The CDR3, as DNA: TGTGCCAGCTCACCGCGGGGGCAGGGCTGGACCGGGGAGCTGTTTTTT.

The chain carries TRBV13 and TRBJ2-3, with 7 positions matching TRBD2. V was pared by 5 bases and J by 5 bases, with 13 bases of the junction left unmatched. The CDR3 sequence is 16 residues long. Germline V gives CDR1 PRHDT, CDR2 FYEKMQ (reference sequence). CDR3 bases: TGTGCCAGCAGCCCGACGCCCACCGGGACTAAAGATACGCAGTATTTT. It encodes CASSPTPTGTKDTQYF.

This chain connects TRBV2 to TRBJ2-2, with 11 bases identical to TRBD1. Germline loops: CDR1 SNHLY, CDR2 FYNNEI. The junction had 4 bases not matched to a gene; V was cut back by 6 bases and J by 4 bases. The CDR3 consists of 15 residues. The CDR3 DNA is TGTGCCAGCAGACCCGGGACAGGGGGCACCGGGGAGCTGTTTTTT. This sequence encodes CASRPGTGGTGELFF. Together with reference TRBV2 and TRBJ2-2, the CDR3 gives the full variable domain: EPEVTQTPSHQVTQMGQEVILRCVPISNHLYFYWYRQILGQKVEFLVSFYNNEISEKSEIFDDQFSVERPDGSNFTLKIRSTKLEDSAMYFCASRPGTGGTGELFFGEGSRLTVL.

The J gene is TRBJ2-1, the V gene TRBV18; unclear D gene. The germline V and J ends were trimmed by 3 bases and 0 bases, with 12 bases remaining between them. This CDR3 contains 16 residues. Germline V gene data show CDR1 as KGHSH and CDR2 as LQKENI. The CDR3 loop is CASSPRTSSSYNEQFF. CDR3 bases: TGTGCCAGCTCACCTCGTACTTCTTCCTCCTACAATGAGCAGTTCTTC.

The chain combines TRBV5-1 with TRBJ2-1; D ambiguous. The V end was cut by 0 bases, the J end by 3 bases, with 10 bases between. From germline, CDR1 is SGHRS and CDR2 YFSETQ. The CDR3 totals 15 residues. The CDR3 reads CASSLEIHFYNEQFF. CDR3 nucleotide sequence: TGCGCCAGCAGCTTGGAAATTCACTTCTACAATGAGCAGTTCTTC.

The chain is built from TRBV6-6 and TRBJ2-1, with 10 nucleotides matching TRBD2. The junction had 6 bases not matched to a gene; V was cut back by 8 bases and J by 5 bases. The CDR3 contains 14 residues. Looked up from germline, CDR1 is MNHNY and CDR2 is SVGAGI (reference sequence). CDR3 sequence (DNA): TGTGCCAGCGGAAGGACTAGCGGCGACAATGAGCAGTTCTTC. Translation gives CASGRTSGDNEQFF.

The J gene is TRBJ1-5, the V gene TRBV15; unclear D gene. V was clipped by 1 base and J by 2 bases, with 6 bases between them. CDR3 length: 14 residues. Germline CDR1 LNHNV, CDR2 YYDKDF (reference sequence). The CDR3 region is CATSRVEGNQPQHF. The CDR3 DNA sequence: TGTGCCACCAGCAGAGTGGAGGGCAATCAGCCCCAGCATTTT.

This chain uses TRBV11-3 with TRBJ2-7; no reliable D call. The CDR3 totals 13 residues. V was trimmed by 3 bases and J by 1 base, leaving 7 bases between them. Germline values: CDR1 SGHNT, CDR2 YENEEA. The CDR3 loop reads CASSFQFSYEQYF. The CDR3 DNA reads TGTGCCAGCAGCTTTCAGTTTTCCTACGAGCAGTACTTC.

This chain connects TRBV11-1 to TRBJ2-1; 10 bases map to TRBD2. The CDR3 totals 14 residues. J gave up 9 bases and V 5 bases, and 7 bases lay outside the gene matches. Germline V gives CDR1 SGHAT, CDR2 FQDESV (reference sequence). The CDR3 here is CASSPQREGREQFF. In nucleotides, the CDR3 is TGTGCCAGCAGCCCGCAGCGGGAGGGCCGTGAGCAGTTCTTC.

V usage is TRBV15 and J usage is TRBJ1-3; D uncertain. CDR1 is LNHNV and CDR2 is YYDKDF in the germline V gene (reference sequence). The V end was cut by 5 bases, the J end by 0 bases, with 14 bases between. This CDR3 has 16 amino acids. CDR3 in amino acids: CATSARLTSSGNTIYF. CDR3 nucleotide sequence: TGTGCCACCAGCGCCAGACTTACGAGCTCTGGAAACACCATATATTTT. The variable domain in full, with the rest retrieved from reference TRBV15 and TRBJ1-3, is DAMVIQNPRYQVTQFGKPVTLSCSQTLNHNVMYWYQQKSSQAPKLLFHYYDKDFNNEADTPDNFQSRRPNTSFCFLDIRSPGLGDTAMYLCATSARLTSSGNTIYFGEGSWLTVV.

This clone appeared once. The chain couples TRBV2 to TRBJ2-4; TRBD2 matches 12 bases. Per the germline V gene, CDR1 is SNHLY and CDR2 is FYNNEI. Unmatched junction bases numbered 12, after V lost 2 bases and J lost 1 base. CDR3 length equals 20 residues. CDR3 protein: CASSERLAGDTVEAKNIQYF. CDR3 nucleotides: TGTGCCAGCAGTGAAAGACTAGCGGGAGATACGGTTGAGGCCAAAAACATTCAGTACTTC.

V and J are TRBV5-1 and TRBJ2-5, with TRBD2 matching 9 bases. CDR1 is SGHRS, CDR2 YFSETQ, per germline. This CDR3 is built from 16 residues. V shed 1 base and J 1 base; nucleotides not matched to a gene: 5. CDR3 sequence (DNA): TGCGCCAGCAGCTTGATGTTTAGCGGGAGCCAAGAGACCCAGTACTTC. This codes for CASSLMFSGSQETQYF. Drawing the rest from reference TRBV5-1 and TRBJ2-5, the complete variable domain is KAGVTQTPRYLIKTRGQQVTLSCSPISGHRSVSWYQQTPGQGLQFLFEYFSETQRNKGNFPGRFSGRQFSNSRSEMNVSTLELGDSALYLCASSLMFSGSQETQYFGPGTRLLVL.

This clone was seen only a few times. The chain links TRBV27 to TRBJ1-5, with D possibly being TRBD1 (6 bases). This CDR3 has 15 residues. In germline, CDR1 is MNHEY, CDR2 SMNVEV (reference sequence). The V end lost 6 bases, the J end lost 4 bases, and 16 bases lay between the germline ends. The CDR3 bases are TGTGCCAGCAGCATCGACCCCACAGGGAATCAGCCCCAGCATTTT. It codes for CASSIDPTGNQPQHF.

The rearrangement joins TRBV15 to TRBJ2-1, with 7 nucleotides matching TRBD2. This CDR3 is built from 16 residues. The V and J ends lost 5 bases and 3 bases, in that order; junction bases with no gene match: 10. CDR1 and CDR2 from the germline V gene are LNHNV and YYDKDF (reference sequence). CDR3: CATSPIGDYLYNEQFF. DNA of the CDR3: TGTGCCACCAGCCCTATAGGGGACTACCTCTACAATGAGCAGTTCTTC.

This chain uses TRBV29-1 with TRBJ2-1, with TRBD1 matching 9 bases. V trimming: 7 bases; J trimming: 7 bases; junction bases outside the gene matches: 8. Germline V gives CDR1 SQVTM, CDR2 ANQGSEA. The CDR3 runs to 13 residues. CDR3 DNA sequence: TGCAGCGGACCGGGACAGGGTCGTAATGAGCAGTTCTTC. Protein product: CSGPGQGRNEQFF.

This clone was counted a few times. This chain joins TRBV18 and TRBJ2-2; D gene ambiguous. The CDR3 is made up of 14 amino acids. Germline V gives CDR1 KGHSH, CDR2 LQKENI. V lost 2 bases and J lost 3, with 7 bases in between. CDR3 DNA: TGTGCCAGCTCACCAGGCTCTTACACCGGGGAGCTGTTTTTT. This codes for CASSPGSYTGELFF.

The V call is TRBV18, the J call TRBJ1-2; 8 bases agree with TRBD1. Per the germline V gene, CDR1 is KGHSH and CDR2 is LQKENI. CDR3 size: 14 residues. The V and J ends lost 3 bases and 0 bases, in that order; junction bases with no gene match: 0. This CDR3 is CASSPDRANYGYTF. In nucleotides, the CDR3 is TGTGCCAGCTCACCGGACAGGGCTAACTATGGCTACACCTTC.

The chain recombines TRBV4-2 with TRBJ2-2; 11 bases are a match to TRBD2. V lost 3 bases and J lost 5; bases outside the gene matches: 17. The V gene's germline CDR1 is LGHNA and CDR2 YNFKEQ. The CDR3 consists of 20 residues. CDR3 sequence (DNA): TGTGCCAGCAGCCATCGTCGGATTGATTCCAGACTAGCGGGAACCGGGGAGCTGTTTTTT. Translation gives CASSHRRIDSRLAGTGELFF.